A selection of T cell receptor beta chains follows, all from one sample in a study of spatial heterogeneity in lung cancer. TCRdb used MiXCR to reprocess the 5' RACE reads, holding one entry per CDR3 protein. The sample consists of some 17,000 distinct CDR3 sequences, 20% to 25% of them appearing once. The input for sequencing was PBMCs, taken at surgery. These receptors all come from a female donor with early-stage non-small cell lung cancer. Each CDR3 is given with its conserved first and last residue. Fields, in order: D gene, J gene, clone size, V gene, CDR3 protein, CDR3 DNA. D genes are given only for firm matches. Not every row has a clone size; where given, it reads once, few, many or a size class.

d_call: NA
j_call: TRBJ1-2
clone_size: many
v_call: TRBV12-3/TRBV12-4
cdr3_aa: CASSFKRVIGYGYTF
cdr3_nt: TGTGCCAGCAGTTTTAAGAGGGTTATAGGCTATGGCTACACCTTC

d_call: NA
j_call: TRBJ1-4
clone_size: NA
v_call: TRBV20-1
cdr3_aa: CSAARVGANEKLFF
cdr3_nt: TGCAGTGCTGCCCGGGTCGGAGCTAATGAAAAACTGTTTTTT

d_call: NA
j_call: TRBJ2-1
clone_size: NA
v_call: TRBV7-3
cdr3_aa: CASSLSGGAYNEQFF
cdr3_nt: TGTGCCAGCAGCTTATCAGGGGGGGCCTACAATGAGCAGTTCTTC

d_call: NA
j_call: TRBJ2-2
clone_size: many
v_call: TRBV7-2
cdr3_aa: CASSWPTRGVSNTGELFF
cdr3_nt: TGTGCCAGCAGCTGGCCCACGAGGGGGGTCTCGAACACCGGGGAGCTGTTTTTT

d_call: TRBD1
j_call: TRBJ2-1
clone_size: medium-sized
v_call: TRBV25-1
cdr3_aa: CASSRPGQEAYNEQFF
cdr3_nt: TGTGCCAGCAGTCGTCCGGGACAGGAGGCCTACAATGAGCAGTTCTTC

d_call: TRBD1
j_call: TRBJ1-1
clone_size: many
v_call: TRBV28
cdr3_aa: CASSLPGTGGTEAFF
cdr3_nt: TGTGCCAGCAGTCTCCCCGGGACAGGGGGGACTGAAGCTTTCTTT

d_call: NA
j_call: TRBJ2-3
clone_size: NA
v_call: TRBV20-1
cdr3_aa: CSAREPQYF
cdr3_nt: TGCAGTGCTAGAGAGCCGCAGTATTTT

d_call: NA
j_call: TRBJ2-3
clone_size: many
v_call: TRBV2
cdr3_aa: CATGMAPAGAQDTQYF
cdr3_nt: TGTGCCACAGGCATGGCGCCCGCGGGGGCCCAAGATACGCAGTATTTT

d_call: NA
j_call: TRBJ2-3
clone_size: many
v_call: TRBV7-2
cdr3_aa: CASSLAGGAADTQYF
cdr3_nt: TGTGCCAGCAGCTTAGCGGGTGGGGCTGCAGATACGCAGTATTTT

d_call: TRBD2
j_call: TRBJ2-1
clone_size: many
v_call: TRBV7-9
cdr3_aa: CASSLVGTRENEQFF
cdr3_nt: TGTGCCAGCAGCTTAGTGGGGACTAGGGAAAATGAGCAGTTCTTC

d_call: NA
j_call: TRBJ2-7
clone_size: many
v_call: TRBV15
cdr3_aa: CATSRDPGYEQYF
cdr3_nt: TGTGCCACCAGCAGAGATCCAGGGTACGAGCAGTACTTC

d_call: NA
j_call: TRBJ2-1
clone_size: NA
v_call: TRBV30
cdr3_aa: CAWSSVNNEQFF
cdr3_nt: TGTGCCTGGAGTTCTGTAAACAATGAGCAGTTCTTC

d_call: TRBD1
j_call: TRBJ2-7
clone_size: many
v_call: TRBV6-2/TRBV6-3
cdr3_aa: CASHYASTGARHEQYF
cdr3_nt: TGTGCCAGCCACTACGCGTCGACAGGGGCTCGCCACGAGCAGTACTTC

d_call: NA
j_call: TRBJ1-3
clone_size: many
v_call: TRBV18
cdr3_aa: CASSPGGGLDTIYF
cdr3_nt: TGTGCCAGCTCACCGGGCGGGGGCCTGGACACCATATATTTT

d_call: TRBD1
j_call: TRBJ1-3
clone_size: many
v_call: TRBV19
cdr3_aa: CASSFQGQLRNTIYF
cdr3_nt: TGTGCCAGTAGTTTCCAGGGACAGCTACGAAACACCATATATTTT

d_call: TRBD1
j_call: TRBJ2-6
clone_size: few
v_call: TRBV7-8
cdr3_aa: CASSFRDRGPGANVLTF
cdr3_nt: TGTGCCAGCAGCTTCCGGGACAGGGGGCCTGGGGCCAACGTCCTGACTTTC

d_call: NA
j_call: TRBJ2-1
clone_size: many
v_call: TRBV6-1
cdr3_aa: CASSESPSVYNEQFF
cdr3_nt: TGTGCCAGCAGTGAAAGTCCCTCCGTCTACAATGAGCAGTTCTTC

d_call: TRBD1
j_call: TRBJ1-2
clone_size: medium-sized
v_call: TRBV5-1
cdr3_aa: CASSLEGQGTRGYTF
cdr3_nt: TGCGCCAGCAGCTTGGAAGGACAGGGAACTCGCGGCTACACCTTC

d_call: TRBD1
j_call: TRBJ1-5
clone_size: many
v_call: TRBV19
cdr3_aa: CASSLDRGGTPQHF
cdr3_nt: TGTGCCAGTAGTCTAGACAGGGGGGGTACGCCCCAGCATTTT

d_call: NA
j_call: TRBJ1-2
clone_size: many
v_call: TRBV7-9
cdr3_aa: CASSFQLYGYTF
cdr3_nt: TGTGCCAGCAGCTTCCAACTCTATGGCTACACCTTC

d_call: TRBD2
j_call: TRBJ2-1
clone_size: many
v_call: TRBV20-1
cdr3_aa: CSAFRVLPAGGYEQFF
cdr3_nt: TGCAGTGCTTTCCGCGTACTACCAGCGGGAGGGTATGAGCAGTTCTTC

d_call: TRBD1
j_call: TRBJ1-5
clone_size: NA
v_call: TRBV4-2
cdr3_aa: CASSPNRGPRQPQHF
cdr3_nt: TGTGCCAGCAGCCCCAACAGGGGCCCTAGGCAGCCCCAGCATTTT

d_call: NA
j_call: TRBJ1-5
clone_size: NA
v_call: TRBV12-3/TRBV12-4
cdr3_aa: CASSLESRAQHF
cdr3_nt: TGTGCCAGCAGTTTAGAGTCGCGGGCCCAGCATTTT

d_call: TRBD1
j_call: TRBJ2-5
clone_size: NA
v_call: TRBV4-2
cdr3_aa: CASSQPDRDQETQYF
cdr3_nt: TGTGCCAGCAGCCAACCAGACAGGGATCAAGAGACCCAGTACTTC

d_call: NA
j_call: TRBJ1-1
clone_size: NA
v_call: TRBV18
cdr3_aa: CASSPSGLRAFF
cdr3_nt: TGTGCCAGCTCACCTTCGGGATTAAGGGCTTTCTTT

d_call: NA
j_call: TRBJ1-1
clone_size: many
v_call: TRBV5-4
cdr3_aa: CASSLGGGALNTEAFF
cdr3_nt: TGTGCCAGCAGCTTGGGCGGGGGCGCCCTGAACACTGAAGCTTTCTTT

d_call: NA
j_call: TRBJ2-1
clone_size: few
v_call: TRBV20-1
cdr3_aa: CSARDPNHNEQFF
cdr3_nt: TGCAGTGCTAGAGATCCCAACCACAATGAGCAGTTCTTC

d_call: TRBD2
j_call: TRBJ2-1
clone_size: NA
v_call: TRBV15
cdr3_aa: CATSSIQVAGVYNEQFF
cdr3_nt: TGTGCCACCAGCAGCATCCAGGTAGCGGGAGTCTACAATGAGCAGTTCTTC

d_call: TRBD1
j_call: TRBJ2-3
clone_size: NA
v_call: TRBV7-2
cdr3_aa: CASLGTGPDTQYF
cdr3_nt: TGTGCCAGCTTAGGGACAGGGCCAGATACGCAGTATTTT